This TCR beta chain was retrieved from a study of blood T cell repertoires in COVID-19. The germline V gene encodes CDR1 LNHNV and CDR2 YYDKDF (reference sequence). The CDR3 consists of 17 residues. V shed 2 bases and J 2 bases; nucleotides not matched to a gene: 3. Clones were read by immunoSEQ multiplex PCR, and TCRdb kept only the in-frame ones, dropping some. The sample lists tens of thousands of clones, roughly three quarters occurring once. The chain uses TRBV15 and TRBJ2-5; 15 nucleotides align to TRBD2. The clonotype comes from a human donor in a cohort sampled during active COVID-19. The sample was peripheral blood. CDR3 DNA sequence: TGTGCCACCAGCAGACCCGGGACTAGCGGGGGGCAAGAGACCCAGTACTTC. Its translation: CATSRPGTSGGQETQYF.